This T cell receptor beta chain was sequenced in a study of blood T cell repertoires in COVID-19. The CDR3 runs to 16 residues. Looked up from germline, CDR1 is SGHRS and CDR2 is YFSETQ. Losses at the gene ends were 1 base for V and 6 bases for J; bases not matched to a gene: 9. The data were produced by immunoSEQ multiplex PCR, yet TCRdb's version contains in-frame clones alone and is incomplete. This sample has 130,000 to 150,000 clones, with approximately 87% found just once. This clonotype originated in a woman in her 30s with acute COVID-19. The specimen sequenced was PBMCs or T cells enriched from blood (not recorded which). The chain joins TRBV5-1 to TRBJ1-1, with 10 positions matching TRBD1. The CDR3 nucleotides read TGCGCCAGCAGCTTGATCGGGGACAGGGGCCTGGCTGAAGCTTTCTTT. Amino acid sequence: CASSLIGDRGLAEAFF.